These T cell receptor beta chains were read from a single sample in a study of shared clonotypes between healthy human individuals. Sequenced by immunoSEQ multiplex PCR; TCRdb stores in-frame clones only, minus some. The sample shows around 2.5 million clones, more than 85% of them seen only once. The specimen was naive CD4+ T cells from PBMCs. The receptors were sampled from a man between 18 and 29 years old in good health. Some clones in this sample may be carry-over from other donors' samples. CDR3s include the opening cysteine and the closing phenylalanine or tryptophan. A D gene is named only where the DNA matches it firmly. The size entry is marked missing in some rows and otherwise reads once, few, many or a size class.

D gene	J gene	clone size	V gene	CDR3 DNA	CDR3 protein
TRBD1	TRBJ2-1	NA	TRBV18	TGTGCCAGCTCAAGGACAGGGATCAATGAGCAGTTCTTC	CASSRTGINEQFF
NA	TRBJ2-1	NA	TRBV2	TGTGCCAGCAGTTGGGGTACCTACAATGAGCAGTTCTTC	CASSWGTYNEQFF
TRBD2	TRBJ2-1	NA	TRBV18	TGTGCCAGCTCAGATCGACTAGCGGGAAACAATGAGCAGTTCTTC	CASSDRLAGNNEQFF
TRBD2	TRBJ2-2	NA	TRBV5-8	TGTGCCAGCAGCTGGGGACTAGCGGTTAGGACCGGGGAGCTGTTTTTT	CASSWGLAVRTGELFF
TRBD2	TRBJ2-6	NA	TRBV10-3	TGTGCCATCAATGGTGCGGGAGGAGTTCCAGGGGCCAACGTCCTGACTTTC	CAINGAGGVPGANVLTF
TRBD1	TRBJ1-1	NA	TRBV5-8	TGTGCCAGCAGCTTGGACAGGGGGCTTTTCACTGAAGCTTTCTTT	CASSLDRGLFTEAFF
TRBD2	TRBJ2-7	NA	TRBV27	TGTGCCAGCAGTCCCAGGACTAGCGGGAGTTACTACGAGCAGTACTTC	CASSPRTSGSYYEQYF
TRBD2	TRBJ2-3	NA	TRBV30	TGTGCCTGGGGCGGGGAGGCTAGCGGGAGAGCAGATACGCAGTATTTT	CAWGGEASGRADTQYF
TRBD1	TRBJ1-2	NA	TRBV11-1	TGTGCCAGCAGCGGACTGGAGGGGGCGCATGGTTATGGCTACACCTTC	CASSGLEGAHGYGYTF
NA	TRBJ2-7	NA	TRBV28	TGTGCCAGCAGTGACGGCGGGGACCCCAGGGCCCTCGAGCAGTACTTC	CASSDGGDPRALEQYF
NA	TRBJ2-7	NA	TRBV30	TGTGCCTGGAGTCTACAGACAAGGCTCGAGCAGTACTTC	CAWSLQTRLEQYF
NA	TRBJ2-7	NA	TRBV6-6	TGTGCCAGCAGATCCCCGGGGCAGGCGTCCCTCGAGCAGTACTTC	CASRSPGQASLEQYF
NA	TRBJ2-2	NA	TRBV11-1	TGTGCCATCTCGAGGGGGGTGAACACCGGGGAGCTGTTTTTT	CAISRGVNTGELFF
NA	TRBJ1-2	once	TRBV10-3	TGTGCCATCAGTGAGTTGCCAGCGATCGGCTACACCTTC	CAISELPAIGYTF
TRBD1	TRBJ2-7	NA	TRBV7-2	TGTGCCAGCAGCAGGCGCCCCGGGACAGGGGCCTACGAGCAGTACTTC	CASSRRPGTGAYEQYF
NA	TRBJ1-4	few	TRBV29-1	TGCAGCGTTGAGTCCGGAACTGAAAAACTGTTTTTT	CSVESGTEKLFF
TRBD2	TRBJ2-1	NA	TRBV18	TGTGCCAGCTCACCACCGTCCCTAGCGGGAGTCTCGGATGAGCAGTTCTTC	CASSPPSLAGVSDEQFF
TRBD1	TRBJ1-1	NA	TRBV2	TGTGCCAGAACAAGCGACAGGGGGAACACTGAAGCTTTCTTT	CARTSDRGNTEAFF
NA	TRBJ1-2	NA	TRBV7-2	TGTGCCAGCAGCCCTCATCGGAGGGGACCCTATGGCTACACCTTC	CASSPHRRGPYGYTF
TRBD2	TRBJ2-1	NA	TRBV13	TGTGCCAGCCAAACTAGCGGGAGGTCCTCCTACAATGAGCAGTTCTTC	CASQTSGRSSYNEQFF
NA	TRBJ1-1	few	TRBV4-1	TGCGCCAGCAGCCAAGATATGTTAGGAGCTTTCTTT	CASSQDMLGAFF
NA	TRBJ2-7	NA	TRBV15	TGTGCCACCAGCAGGACCCTGGGGCAGGAATACGAGCAGTACTTC	CATSRTLGQEYEQYF
TRBD1	TRBJ2-1	NA	TRBV18	TGTGCCAGCTCCTCCGGGACAGGGAGCTCCTACAATGAGCAGTTCTTC	CASSSGTGSSYNEQFF
NA	TRBJ1-2	NA	TRBV28	TGTGCCAGCAGTCCTTCAGGGGATGCGCGTGGCTACACCTTC	CASSPSGDARGYTF
NA	TRBJ1-5	NA	TRBV5-1	TGCGCCAGCAGCTTGGACCCAGAAGTCAGGCCCCAGCATTTT	CASSLDPEVRPQHF
TRBD2	TRBJ2-5	NA	TRBV7-3	TGTGCCAGCAGCTTAAGAGGACTAGCGGGAGTAGTGGAGACCCAGTACTTC	CASSLRGLAGVVETQYF
TRBD2	TRBJ2-3	NA	TRBV5-1	TGCGCCAGCAGCAAACTAGCGGGAGTTTCAGATACGCAGTATTTT	CASSKLAGVSDTQYF
NA	TRBJ2-7	NA	TRBV27	TGTGCCAGCAGTCCCCTTTGGAGCGAACCCTACGAGCAGTACTTC	CASSPLWSEPYEQYF
NA	TRBJ2-5	once	TRBV7-2	TGTGCCAGCAGCCTTGTCAGGGACCAAGAGACCCAGTACTTC	CASSLVRDQETQYF
NA	TRBJ1-1	NA	TRBV5-6	TGTGCCAGCAGCCCGGTCGGGGGCGCTCCTGAAGCTTTCTTT	CASSPVGGAPEAFF
TRBD2	TRBJ2-3	once	TRBV28	TGTGCCAGCAGCCTTGGGACTAGAGTTGCAGATACGCAGTATTTT	CASSLGTRVADTQYF
TRBD1	TRBJ2-2	NA	TRBV6-1	TGTGCCAGCAGTGGGGGACAGCTGATGAACACCGGGGAGCTGTTTTTT	CASSGGQLMNTGELFF
TRBD1	TRBJ1-5	NA	TRBV5-4	TGTGCCAGCAGCCGACAGGGGATTCAGCCCCAGCATTTT	CASSRQGIQPQHF
NA	TRBJ2-1	NA	TRBV27	TGTGCCAGCGTCCGCGGCCCCTGGACCGGTAGCCCTTATGAGCAGTTCTTC	CASVRGPWTGSPYEQFF
TRBD1	TRBJ1-2	NA	TRBV28	TGTGCCAGCAGTTTAATTGTGGCGGAGAGGGGGCGAAGAGGCTACACCTTC	CASSLIVAERGRRGYTF
NA	TRBJ2-5	NA	TRBV5-1	TGCGCCAGCAGCTTGGATGGGTCGAAAGAGACCCAGTACTTC	CASSLDGSKETQYF
NA	TRBJ2-7	NA	TRBV5-1	TGCGCCAGCAGCTCATGGGACTTCTACGAGCAGTACTTC	CASSSWDFYEQYF
TRBD2	TRBJ2-2	NA	TRBV2	TGTGCCAGCAGTAGGGCGGGAGGGTACACCGGGGAGCTGTTTTTT	CASSRAGGYTGELFF
TRBD1	TRBJ1-3	once	TRBV30	TGTGCCCTCGTCCGGGACAGGGGAAGGTCTGGAAACACCATATATTTT	CALVRDRGRSGNTIYF
TRBD2	TRBJ2-5	NA	TRBV28	TGTGCCAGCAGCCCTGGACTAGCGGGAGCCGGGGAGACCCAGTACTTC	CASSPGLAGAGETQYF
NA	TRBJ1-3	NA	TRBV7-2	TGTGCCAGCAGCTCCCCCGGGGGCCGATTCTCTGGAAACACCATATATTTT	CASSSPGGRFSGNTIYF
NA	TRBJ1-5	NA	TRBV5-1	TGCGCCAGCAGCCCGGACCCGTTGGGGGCTGGGGAGCAGCCCCAGCATTTT	CASSPDPLGAGEQPQHF
NA	TRBJ2-5	NA	TRBV2	TGTGCCAGCAGGAGCCGGGCGGGGCACCAAGAGACCCAGTACTTC	CASRSRAGHQETQYF
NA	TRBJ1-1	few	TRBV18	TGTGCCAGCTCACCGGATCTGGTAAACACTGAAGCTTTCTTT	CASSPDLVNTEAFF
NA	TRBJ1-1	NA	TRBV9	TGTGCCAGCAGCTCTAGCACTGAAGCTTTCTTT	CASSSSTEAFF
NA	TRBJ2-3	once	TRBV20-1	TGCAGTGCTACCAAGGGAGATACGCAGTATTTT	CSATKGDTQYF
TRBD2	TRBJ2-3	NA	TRBV19	TGTGCCAGTACCCCCACTAGCGGGAGGGCCACAGATACGCAGTATTTT	CASTPTSGRATDTQYF
NA	TRBJ2-5	NA	TRBV7-9	TGTGCCAGCAGCTTAATAGGCCGCCAAGAGACCCAGTACTTC	CASSLIGRQETQYF
NA	TRBJ2-7	NA	TRBV7-6	TGTGCCAGCAGCCCACGGTGGGGCAGGGGTCTATCCACCTACGAGCAGTACTTC	CASSPRWGRGLSTYEQYF